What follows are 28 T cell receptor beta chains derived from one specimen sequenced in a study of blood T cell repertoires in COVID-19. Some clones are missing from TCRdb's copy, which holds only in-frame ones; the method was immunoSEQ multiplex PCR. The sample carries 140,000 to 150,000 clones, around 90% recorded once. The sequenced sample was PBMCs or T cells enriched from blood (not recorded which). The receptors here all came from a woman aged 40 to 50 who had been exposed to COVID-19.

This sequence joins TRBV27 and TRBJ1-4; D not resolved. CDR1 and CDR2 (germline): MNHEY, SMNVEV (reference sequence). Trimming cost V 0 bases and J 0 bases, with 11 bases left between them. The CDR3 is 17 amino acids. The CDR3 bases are TGTGCCAGCAGTTTATCGGGCACGGGGACAACTAATGAAAAACTGTTTTTT. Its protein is CASSLSGTGTTNEKLFF.

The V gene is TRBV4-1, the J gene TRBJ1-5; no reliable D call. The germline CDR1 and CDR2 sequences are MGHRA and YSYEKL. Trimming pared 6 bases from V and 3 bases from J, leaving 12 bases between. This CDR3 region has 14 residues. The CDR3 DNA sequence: TGCGCCAGCAGTCATCAGGTATCCAATCAGCCCCAGCATTTT. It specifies CASSHQVSNQPQHF.

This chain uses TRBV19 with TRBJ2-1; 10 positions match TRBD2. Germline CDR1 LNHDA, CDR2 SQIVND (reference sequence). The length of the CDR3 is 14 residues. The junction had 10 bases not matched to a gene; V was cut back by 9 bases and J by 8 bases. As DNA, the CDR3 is TGTGCCAGCGGGCCGGGACTAGCGCTCGATGAGCAGTTCTTC. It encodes CASGPGLALDEQFF.

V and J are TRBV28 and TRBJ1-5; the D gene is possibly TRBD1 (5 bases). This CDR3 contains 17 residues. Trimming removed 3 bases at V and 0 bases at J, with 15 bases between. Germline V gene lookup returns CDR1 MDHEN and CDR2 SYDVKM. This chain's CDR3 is CASSFRQGSYSNQPQHF. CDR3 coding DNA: TGTGCCAGCAGTTTTAGGCAGGGAAGTTATAGCAATCAGCCCCAGCATTTT.

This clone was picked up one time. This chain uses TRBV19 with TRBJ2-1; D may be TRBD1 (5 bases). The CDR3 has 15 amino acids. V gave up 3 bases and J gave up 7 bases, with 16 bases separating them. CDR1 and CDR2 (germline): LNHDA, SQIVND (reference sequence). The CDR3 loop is CASSIFGARYNEQFF. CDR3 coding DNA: TGTGCCAGTAGTATCTTTGGGGCTAGGTATAATGAGCAGTTCTTC.

The CDR3 sequence is CASSQDDRVGYTF. CDR3 coding DNA: TGTGCCAGCAGCCAAGACGACAGGGTAGGCTACACCTTC. The chain uses TRBV3-1 (or the pseudogene TRBV3-2) and TRBJ1-2; 7 nucleotides align to TRBD1. The CDR3 extends over 13 amino acids. Germline CDR1 and CDR2: LGHDT and YNNKEL (reference sequence). The V gene end was trimmed by 0 bases and the J gene end by 8 bases; junction bases not matched to a gene: 3.

In DNA form, the CDR3 reads TGCGCCAGCAGCCAAGTAACGGGGAATCCTAACTATGGCTACACCTTC. It translates to CASSQVTGNPNYGYTF. The chain uses TRBV4-1 and TRBJ1-2, with D unclear. Trimming removed 1 base at V and 0 bases at J, with 12 bases between. The V gene's germline CDR1 is MGHRA and CDR2 YSYEKL. The CDR3 covers 16 residues.

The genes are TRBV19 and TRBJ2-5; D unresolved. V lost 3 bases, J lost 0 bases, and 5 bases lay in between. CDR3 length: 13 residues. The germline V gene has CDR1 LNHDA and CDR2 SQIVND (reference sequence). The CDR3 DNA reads TGTGCCAGTAGTATTATTAACCAAGAGACCCAGTACTTC. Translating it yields CASSIINQETQYF.

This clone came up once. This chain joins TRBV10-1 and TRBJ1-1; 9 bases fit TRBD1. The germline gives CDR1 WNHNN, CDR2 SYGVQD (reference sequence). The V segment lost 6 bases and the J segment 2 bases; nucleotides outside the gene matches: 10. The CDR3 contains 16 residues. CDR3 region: CASRKQGAEENTEAFF. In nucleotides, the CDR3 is TGCGCCAGCAGGAAACAGGGGGCTGAGGAAAACACTGAAGCTTTCTTT.

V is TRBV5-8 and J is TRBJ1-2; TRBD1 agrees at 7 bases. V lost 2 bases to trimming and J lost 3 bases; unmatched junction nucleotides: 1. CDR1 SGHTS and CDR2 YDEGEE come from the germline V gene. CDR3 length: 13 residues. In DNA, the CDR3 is TGTGCCAGCAGCTTCCAGGGGGACTATGGCTACACCTTC. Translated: CASSFQGDYGYTF.

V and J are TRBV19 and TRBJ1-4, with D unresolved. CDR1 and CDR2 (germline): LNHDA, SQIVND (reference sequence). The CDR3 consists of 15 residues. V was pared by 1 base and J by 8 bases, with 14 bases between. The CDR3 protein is CASSIVDVNTEKLFF. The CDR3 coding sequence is TGTGCCAGTAGTATAGTCGATGTGAACACCGAAAAACTGTTTTTT.

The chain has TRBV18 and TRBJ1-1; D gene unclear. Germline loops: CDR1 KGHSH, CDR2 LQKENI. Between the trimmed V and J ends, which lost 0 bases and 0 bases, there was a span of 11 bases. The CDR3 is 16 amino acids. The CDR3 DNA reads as TGTGCCAGCTCACCACCACTCCAAAGAATGAACACTGAAGCTTTCTTT. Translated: CASSPPLQRMNTEAFF.

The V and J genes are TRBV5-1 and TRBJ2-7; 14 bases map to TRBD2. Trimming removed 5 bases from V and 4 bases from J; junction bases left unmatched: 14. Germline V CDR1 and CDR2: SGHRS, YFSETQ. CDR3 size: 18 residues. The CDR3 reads CASRWSSPGTSGGYEQYF. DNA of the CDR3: TGCGCCAGCAGATGGAGCAGCCCGGGGACTAGCGGGGGTTACGAGCAGTACTTC. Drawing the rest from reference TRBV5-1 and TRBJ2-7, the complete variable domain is KAGVTQTPRYLIKTRGQQVTLSCSPISGHRSVSWYQQTPGQGLQFLFEYFSETQRNKGNFPGRFSGRQFSNSRSEMNVSTLELGDSALYLCASRWSSPGTSGGYEQYFGPGTRLTVT.

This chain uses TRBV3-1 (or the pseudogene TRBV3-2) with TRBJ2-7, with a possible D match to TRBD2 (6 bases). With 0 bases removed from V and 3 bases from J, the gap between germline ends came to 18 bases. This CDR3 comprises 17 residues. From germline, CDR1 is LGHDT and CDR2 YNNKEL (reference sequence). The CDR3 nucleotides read TGTGCCAGCAGCCAAGATCGGATGGCGGGACTGTTCTACGAGCAGTACTTC. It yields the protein CASSQDRMAGLFYEQYF.

The CDR3 is CATSDSQRVQFF. CDR3 DNA sequence: TGTGCCACCAGTGATTCACAGCGGGTGCAGTTCTTC. The chain carries TRBV24-1 and TRBJ2-1, with D possibly matching TRBD2 (6 bases). The germline V and J ends were trimmed by 2 bases and 12 bases, with 10 bases remaining between them. This CDR3 contains 12 residues. CDR1 and CDR2 (germline): KGHDR, SFDVKD.

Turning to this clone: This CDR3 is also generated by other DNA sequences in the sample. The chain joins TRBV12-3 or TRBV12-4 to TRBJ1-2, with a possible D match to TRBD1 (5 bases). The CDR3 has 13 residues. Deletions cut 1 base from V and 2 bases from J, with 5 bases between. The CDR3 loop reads CASSLGQNYGYTF. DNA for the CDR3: TGTGCCAGCAGTTTAGGACAGAACTATGGCTACACCTTC.

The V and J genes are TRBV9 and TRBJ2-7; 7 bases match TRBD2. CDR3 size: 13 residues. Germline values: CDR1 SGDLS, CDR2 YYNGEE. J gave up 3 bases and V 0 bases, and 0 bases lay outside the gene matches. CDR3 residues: CASSVGEGYEQYF. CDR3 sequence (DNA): TGTGCCAGCAGCGTAGGGGAGGGCTACGAGCAGTACTTC.

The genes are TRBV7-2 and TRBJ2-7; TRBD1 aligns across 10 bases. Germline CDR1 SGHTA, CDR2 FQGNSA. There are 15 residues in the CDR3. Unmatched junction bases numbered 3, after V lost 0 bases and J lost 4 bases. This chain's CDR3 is CASSLADRGVYEQYF. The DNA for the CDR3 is TGTGCCAGCAGCTTAGCGGACAGGGGGGTATACGAGCAGTACTTC.

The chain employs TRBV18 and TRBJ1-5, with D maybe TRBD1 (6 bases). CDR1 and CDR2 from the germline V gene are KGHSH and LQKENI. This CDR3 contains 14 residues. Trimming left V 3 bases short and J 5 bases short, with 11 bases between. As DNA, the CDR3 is TGTGCCAGCTCACCGAGGGGGTCCGATCAGCCCCAGCATTTT. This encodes CASSPRGSDQPQHF.

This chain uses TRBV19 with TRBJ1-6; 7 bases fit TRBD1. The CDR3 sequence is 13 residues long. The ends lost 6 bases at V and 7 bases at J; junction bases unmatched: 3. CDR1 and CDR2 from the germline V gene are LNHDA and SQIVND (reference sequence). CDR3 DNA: TGTGCCAGTAGCGGGACAGAGAATTCACCCCTCCACTTT. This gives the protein CASSGTENSPLHF.

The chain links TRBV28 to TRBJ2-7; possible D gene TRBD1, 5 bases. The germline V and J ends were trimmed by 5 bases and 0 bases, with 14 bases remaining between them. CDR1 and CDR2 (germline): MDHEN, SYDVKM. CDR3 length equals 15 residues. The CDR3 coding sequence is TGTGCCAGCAGTCTTGACAGTTCCCTCTCCTACGAGCAGTACTTC. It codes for CASSLDSSLSYEQYF.

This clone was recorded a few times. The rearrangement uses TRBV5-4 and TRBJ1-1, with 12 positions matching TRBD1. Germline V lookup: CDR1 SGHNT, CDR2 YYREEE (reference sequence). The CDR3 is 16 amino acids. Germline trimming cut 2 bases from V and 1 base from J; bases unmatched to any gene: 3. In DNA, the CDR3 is TGTGCCAGCAGCTTCGGGACAGGGGGCGAGAACACTGAAGCTTTCTTT. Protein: CASSFGTGGENTEAFF.

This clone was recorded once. The CDR3 sequence: CSVEGGTSGSSYNEQFF. The CDR3 DNA sequence: TGCAGCGTTGAAGGTGGGACTAGCGGGAGCTCCTACAATGAGCAGTTCTTC. The J gene is TRBJ2-1, the V gene TRBV29-1; 14 bases fit TRBD2. The germline gives CDR1 SQVTM, CDR2 ANQGSEA. The CDR3 is made up of 17 amino acids. V shed 1 base and J 0 bases; nucleotides not matched to a gene: 2.

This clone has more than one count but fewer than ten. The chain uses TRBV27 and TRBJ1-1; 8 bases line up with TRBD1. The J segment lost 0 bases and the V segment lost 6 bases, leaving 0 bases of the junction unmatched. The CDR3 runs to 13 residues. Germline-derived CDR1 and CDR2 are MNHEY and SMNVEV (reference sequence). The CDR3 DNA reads TGTGCCAGCAGGGGACAGGTGAACACTGAAGCTTTCTTT. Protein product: CASRGQVNTEAFF.

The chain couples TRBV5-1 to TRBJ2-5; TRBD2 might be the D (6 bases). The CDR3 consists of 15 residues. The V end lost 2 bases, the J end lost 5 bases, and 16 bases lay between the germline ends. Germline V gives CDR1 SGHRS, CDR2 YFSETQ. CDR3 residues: CASSLTGPRGETQYF. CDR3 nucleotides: TGCGCCAGCAGCTTAACGGGGCCCCGGGGGGAGACCCAGTACTTC.

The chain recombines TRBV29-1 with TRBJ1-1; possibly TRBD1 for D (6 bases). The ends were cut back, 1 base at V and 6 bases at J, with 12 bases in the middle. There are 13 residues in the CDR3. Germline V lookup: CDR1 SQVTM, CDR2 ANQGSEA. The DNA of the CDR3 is TGCAGCGTTGAAGTCAACAGGGTGGCTGAAGCTTTCTTT. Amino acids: CSVEVNRVAEAFF.

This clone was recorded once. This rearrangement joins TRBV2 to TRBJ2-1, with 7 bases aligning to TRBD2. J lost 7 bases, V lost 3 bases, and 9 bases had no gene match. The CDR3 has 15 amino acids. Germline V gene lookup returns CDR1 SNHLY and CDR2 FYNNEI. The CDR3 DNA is TGTGCCAGCAGTGACCCAACGGGGGGTCTTAATGAGCAGTTCTTC. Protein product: CASSDPTGGLNEQFF.

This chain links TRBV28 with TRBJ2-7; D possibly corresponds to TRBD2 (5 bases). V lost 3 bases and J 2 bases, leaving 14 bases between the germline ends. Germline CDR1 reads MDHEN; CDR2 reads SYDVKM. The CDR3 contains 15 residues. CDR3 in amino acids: CASSFLAERAYEQYF. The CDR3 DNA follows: TGTGCCAGCAGTTTCCTAGCTGAACGAGCCTACGAGCAGTACTTC.